This is a list of T cell receptor beta chains from one sample in a study of beta chain features in type 1 diabetes. Produced via immunoSEQ multiplex PCR; TCRdb's table is partial and in-frame only. The table lists 350,000 to 400,000 clones, roughly 16% of them singletons. The specimen sequenced was naive CD4+ T cells from blood. These receptors came from a woman in her late teens or twenties in good health. The CDR3 runs from the conserved cysteine through the conserved F or W. A D gene is named only where the DNA matches it firmly. The size of a clone is reported for some rows only, either as once, few or many, or as a class for expanded clones.

clone_size j_call d_call v_call cdr3_aa cdr3_nt
few TRBJ2-1 - TRBV5-1 CASGAGGEYNEQFF TGCGCCAGCGGAGCCGGAGGAGAGTACAATGAGCAGTTCTTC
- TRBJ2-3 - TRBV4-3 CASSQGLITSTDTQYF TGCGCCAGCAGCCAAGGACTGATAACTAGCACAGATACGCAGTATTTT
- TRBJ2-6 - TRBV6-5 CASSRRGSGANVLTF TGTGCCAGCAGTCGACGGGGTAGTGGGGCCAACGTCCTGACTTTC
- TRBJ2-5 - TRBV2 CASRAGPQETQYF TGTGCCAGCAGGGCGGGACCGCAAGAGACCCAGTACTTC
- TRBJ1-1 - TRBV9 CASTGVTEAFF TGTGCCAGCACCGGGGTAACTGAAGCTTTCTTT
- TRBJ1-1 - TRBV19 CASSTDTDTEAFF TGTGCCAGTAGTACGGACACGGACACTGAAGCTTTCTTT
few TRBJ2-1 - TRBV20-1 CSARVHNEQFF TGCAGTGCTAGAGTCCATAATGAGCAGTTCTTC
- TRBJ2-1 TRBD1 TRBV4-3 CASSPPQGAGNEQFF TGCGCCAGCAGCCCGCCGCAGGGGGCAGGTAATGAGCAGTTCTTC
- TRBJ1-2 TRBD1 TRBV11-2 CASSLDRTGYHGYTF TGTGCCAGCAGCTTAGATCGGACAGGGTACCATGGCTACACCTTC
- TRBJ2-4 - TRBV28 CASQDTLAKNIQYF TGTGCCAGCCAGGACACTCTAGCCAAAAACATTCAGTACTTC
- TRBJ1-5 TRBD1 TRBV30 CAWSFRDRGLSNQPQHF TGTGCCTGGAGTTTCCGGGACAGGGGTCTTAGCAATCAGCCCCAGCATTTT
- TRBJ1-5 TRBD1 TRBV5-1 CASSEDREGKNQHF TGCGCCAGCAGCGAGGACAGGGAGGGGAAGAACCAGCATTTT
- TRBJ1-2 - TRBV4-3 CASSQDRGHGYTF TGCGCCAGCAGCCAAGACAGGGGACATGGCTACACCTTC
few TRBJ2-7 TRBD2 TRBV30 CAWSDSGYEQYF TGTGCCTGGAGTGATAGCGGGTACGAGCAGTACTTC
- TRBJ2-5 - TRBV5-6 CASSLLSASGQETQYF TGTGCCAGCAGCTTGTTAAGCGCGAGCGGCCAAGAGACCCAGTACTTC
few TRBJ2-7 TRBD1 TRBV28 CASSPTGAYEQYF TGTGCCAGCAGTCCAACAGGGGCCTACGAGCAGTACTTC
few TRBJ2-5 TRBD2 TRBV7-9 CASREREGKETQYF TGTGCCAGCCGGGAGCGGGAGGGAAAAGAGACCCAGTACTTC
few TRBJ1-1 - TRBV9 CASSVVEILNTEAFF TGTGCCAGCAGCGTAGTAGAGATCCTGAACACTGAAGCTTTCTTT
- TRBJ2-1 TRBD2 TRBV11-2 CASSLSLAGEQFF TGTGCCAGCAGCTTAAGTCTAGCGGGTGAGCAGTTCTTC
few TRBJ1-2 - TRBV7-2 CASTETSNYGYTF TGTGCCAGCACCGAGACATCTAACTATGGCTACACCTTC
- TRBJ2-7 TRBD1 TRBV18 CASLQIWGTAEQYF TGTGCCAGCTTACAGATTTGGGGGACAGCCGAGCAGTACTTC
few TRBJ2-7 TRBD1 TRBV6-5 CASSGDRPYEQYF TGTGCCAGCAGTGGGGACAGACCCTACGAGCAGTACTTC
few TRBJ2-7 - TRBV19 CASSPGTSSYEQYF TGTGCCAGTAGTCCCGGGACTTCATCCTACGAGCAGTACTTC
- TRBJ2-1 TRBD1 TRBV7-3 CASSLAGQGDGQFF TGTGCCAGCAGCTTAGCCGGGCAGGGGGATGGGCAGTTCTTC
- TRBJ2-7 - TRBV29-1 CSVATRFHSDGYEQYF TGCAGCGTTGCAACCCGCTTCCACAGTGACGGTTACGAGCAGTACTTC
few TRBJ1-4 - TRBV10-3 CAISDRDKRATNEKLFF TGTGCCATCAGTGACCGGGACAAGAGAGCAACTAATGAAAAACTGTTTTTT
- TRBJ2-4 - TRBV4-2 CASSQGGSLGTLPIYF TGTGCCAGCAGCCAAGGGGGTTCCCTAGGGACTCTCCCCATTTACTTC
few TRBJ2-7 TRBD1 TRBV5-4 CASSAGQGAQYEQYF TGTGCCAGCAGCGCGGGACAGGGGGCGCAGTACGAGCAGTACTTC
- TRBJ2-3 TRBD1 TRBV18 CASSPRWDSSTSTDTQYF TGTGCCAGCTCACCACGCTGGGACAGCAGTACTAGCACAGATACGCAGTATTTT
few TRBJ2-1 TRBD2 TRBV7-2 CASSLVREEAFF TGTGCCAGCAGCTTAGTACGGGAGGAGGCGTTCTTC
few TRBJ2-1 TRBD2 TRBV29-1 CSVVPDELAEDEQFF TGCAGCGTTGTCCCCGATGAACTAGCGGAGGATGAGCAGTTCTTC
few TRBJ2-7 - TRBV10-2 CASTYYEQYF TGCGCCAGCACGTACTACGAGCAGTACTTC
- TRBJ1-1 - TRBV29-1 CSVGGAGDTEAFF TGCAGCGTGGGGGGGGCCGGGGACACTGAAGCTTTCTTT
- TRBJ2-2 - TRBV4-1 CASSQASGTHNTGELFF TGCGCCAGCAGCCAGGCCTCCGGGACTCACAACACCGGGGAGCTGTTTTTT
- TRBJ2-1 TRBD2 TRBV19 CASSSGVAGGAYNEQFF TGTGCCAGTAGTTCAGGGGTAGCGGGAGGAGCCTACAATGAGCAGTTCTTC
- TRBJ1-2 - TRBV7-9 CASSSEGGGGGYTF TGTGCCAGCAGCTCCGAAGGGGGTGGCGGGGGCTACACCTTC
few TRBJ1-2 - TRBV5-1 CASSLLITPNYGYTF TGCGCCAGCAGCTTACTAATCACTCCAAACTATGGCTACACCTTC
few TRBJ2-6 TRBD1 TRBV29-1 CSVGPGQGPGANVLTF TGCAGCGTAGGACCGGGACAGGGACCTGGGGCCAACGTCCTGACTTTC
- TRBJ2-5 TRBD2 TRBV9 CASSSNRGGLAGSLETQYF TGTGCCAGCAGCTCCAACCGGGGGGGACTAGCGGGATCTCTGGAGACCCAGTACTTC
- TRBJ2-7 - TRBV6-1 CASSSRTGNYEQYF TGTGCCAGCAGTTCACGGACTGGAAACTACGAGCAGTACTTC
once TRBJ1-4 TRBD1 TRBV11-2 CASSYRTGYLFF TGTGCCAGCAGCTATCGGACAGGGTATCTGTTTTTT
few TRBJ1-5 - TRBV7-2 CASSLGRQAGQPQHF TGTGCCAGCAGCTTAGGTCGACAGGCAGGTCAGCCCCAGCATTTT
- TRBJ2-7 - TRBV18 CASSPMELAGEQYF TGTGCCAGCTCACCAATGGAGCTAGCTGGCGAGCAGTACTTC
few TRBJ1-5 - TRBV7-2 CASSPLGRIDNQPQHF TGTGCCAGCAGCCCTTTGGGCAGGATAGATAATCAGCCCCAGCATTTT
- TRBJ1-1 - TRBV30 CAWSEWSDRMNTEAFF TGTGCCTGGAGTGAGTGGTCGGACAGAATGAACACTGAAGCTTTCTTT
- TRBJ1-5 - TRBV30 CAWSTGNENQPQHF TGTGCCTGGAGCACAGGGAATGAAAATCAGCCCCAGCATTTT
- TRBJ2-1 - TRBV9 CASSASGIIYNEQFF TGTGCCAGCAGCGCCAGCGGAATAATCTACAATGAGCAGTTCTTC
few TRBJ2-7 - TRBV14 CASTLAGSHEQYF TGTGCCAGTACACTCGCAGGGTCACACGAGCAGTACTTC
few TRBJ2-7 TRBD1 TRBV7-2 CASSSGQPYEQYF TGTGCCAGCAGCTCGGGACAGCCCTACGAGCAGTACTTC
- TRBJ1-1 - TRBV18 CASSQGQLGTEAFF TGTGCCAGCTCACAAGGACAGCTAGGCACTGAAGCTTTCTTT
- TRBJ1-5 - TRBV27 CASGGYNQPQHF TGTGCCAGCGGAGGTTATAATCAGCCCCAGCATTTT
- TRBJ2-7 TRBD2 TRBV6-5 CAIQQRDSYEQYF TGTGCCATCCAGCAGCGGGACTCCTACGAGCAGTACTTC
few TRBJ2-1 TRBD2 TRBV15 CATAIAGGWNEQFF TGTGCCACCGCCATAGCGGGAGGGTGGAATGAGCAGTTCTTC
few TRBJ2-7 - TRBV29-1 CSVGAGSSYEQYF TGCAGCGTTGGGGCTGGAAGCTCCTACGAGCAGTACTTC
few TRBJ1-2 TRBD1 TRBV7-2 CASSFAGQVTYGYTF TGTGCCAGCAGTTTTGCCGGACAGGTCACCTATGGCTACACCTTC
- TRBJ2-5 - TRBV7-7 CASSPDRRETQYF TGTGCCAGCAGCCCCGACCGGAGGGAGACCCAGTACTTC
- TRBJ2-7 TRBD1 TRBV10-3 CAIRKQGRGYEQYF TGTGCCATCAGGAAACAGGGGAGAGGCTACGAGCAGTACTTC
- TRBJ2-7 - TRBV7-8 CASSLEAQGEQYF TGTGCCAGCAGCTTAGAAGCTCAGGGCGAGCAGTACTTC
few TRBJ1-2 TRBD1 TRBV27 CASSFTGTGGDGYTF TGTGCCAGCAGTTTTACCGGGACAGGGGGGGATGGCTACACCTTC